This TCR beta chain was captured in a study of shared clonotypes between healthy human individuals (TCRdb year 2020). Regarding the complete study: The cohort included three men and a couple of women between 18 and 49 years of age. For each donor, CD4 naive and CD4 memory were each given three plates, CD8 naive was given two plates, and CD8 memory was given one plate. Blood TCR repertoires of several healthy adults were deeply sequenced to estimate repertoire size and the extent of clonotype sharing between individuals. Different laboratories and diverse techniques were used to prepare libraries and sequence TCR repertoires, to increase sequencing depth and limit assay-specific biases. Per donor, leukapheresis produced somewhere between about 0.94 and 10 billion PBMCs. The investigation overall reported the following: Naive subsets generally had larger estimated clonotype richness than memory subsets. Based on pairwise subsampling, the degree of clonotype sharing among donors was expected to be affected by sequencing depth. Compared with non-shared clonotypes, the clonotypes found in all four sorted-subset donors had higher generation probabilities. Across four donors, about 4.5% of naive CD4, roughly 3.8% of naive CD8, around 2.1% of memory CD4, and roughly 0.4% of memory CD8 clonotypes were shared. Rarefaction of sorted-subset datasets indicated incomplete sequencing despite the large sequencing depth. The small number of donors limited the genetic and exposure-history diversity represented. Sampling was restricted to blood, and TCR repertoires in tissue are likely to differ from TCR repertoires in blood.

On this clone: The clone's antigen remains unknown. No qualities accompany the bases; no much larger clone lies one base away.

Trimming removed 2 bases from V and 8 bases from J, leaving 16 bases between the germline ends. CDR1 MNHEY and CDR2 SMNVEV were looked up in the germline V gene (reference sequence). The CDR3, from cysteine to phenylalanine, totals 15 residues. This entry keeps only the CDR3 DNA: 45 bases, framed from base 1. Using the deep immunoSEQ assay, TCR CDR3 regions were amplified from genomic DNA by multiplex PCR. For each cell subset, the extracted genomic DNA was distributed evenly across all wells of several immunoSEQ 96-well plates, and each plate served as one replicate. For sorted subsets, about 200 ng genomic DNA, equal to about 30,000 T cell genomes, was loaded into each replicate PCR. Purified libraries were measured with a Qubit 3.0 fluorometer, size-checked on a Bioanalyzer 2100, and measured again with the KAPA Library Quantification kit. Every immunoSEQ 96-well plate was sequenced on a separate single-read 150-cycle Illumina NextSeq 550 flow cell. On the study's bioinformatics: Because the immunoSEQ output included only junctional sequences and no quality scores, the filtering could not be the same as the filtering used for full-length reads. Sequences were annotated with PyIR, a Python wrapper for IgBLAST v1.9, using IMGT germline references to assign V/J genes and CDR3. Reads were filtered out if the reads had weak V/J assignments (E-value above 1e-6), no CDR3, stop codons, out-of-frame junctions, or ambiguous translated residues. V3J clonotypes were defined by identical inferred V gene, J gene, and CDR3 amino acid sequence. The percentage overlap between two repertoires was calculated by dividing the number of shared unique clonotypes by the size of the smaller repertoire. Richness of each repertoire was evaluated using RTK rarefaction, the Chao1 estimator, and Recon v2.1 estimates of unobserved clonotypes. Generation probabilities for all TCRbeta clonotypes obtained by the gDNA method from four donors were computed using OLGA. TCRdb holds this immuneACCESS table with in-frame rearrangements only. Some clones are missing; in checked studies, unresolved V genes explain under half, and the rest has no known cause. That table is the source of V, J and clone size, and D and trimming were worked out from the DNA. The sample table shows roughly 2.1 million clones, and about 93% are seen once. 1.5% to 2% of the sample rests with the top ten.

CD8 naive samples were CD45RO-negative cells positively selected for CCR7, giving a CD45RA+CCR7+ population that excluded TemRA cells. The donors were healthy, HIV-negative adults with no recently reported acute infections or vaccinations. Every donor was a Caucasian adult living in Nashville, Tennessee, USA. Blood was collected by leukapheresis, and PBMCs were isolated by Ficoll-Histopaque density gradient centrifugation and then cryopreserved in liquid nitrogen vapor phase. Analytical flow cytometry was used to check the purity and quantity of every magnetically sorted T cell population. From each sorted fraction, genomic DNA was isolated and quantified by UV absorbance on a Nanodrop 2000c.

Material: naive CD8+ T cells from PBMCs. The label giving this sample's cell subset or site can be read as: CD45RA+CCR7+. This clonotype originated in a man aged 18 to 30 in good health. Some clones in this sample may be carry-over from other donors' samples. The chain was built from TRBV27 and TRBJ2-4; confidence is insufficient to name the D gene. The bases read TGTGCCAGCAGTTTAGGGCAGACCCTCTGGGACATTCAGTACTTC. Translated, this is CASSLGQTLWDIQYF.